Below, one TCR beta chain is given with its context. Trimming at V came to 6 bases and at J to 1 base, leaving 8 bases not matched to a gene. Germline-derived CDR1 and CDR2 are SGHTA and FQGNSA. The CDR3 totals 16 residues. The entry originates in a study of blood T cell repertoires in COVID-19. The method was immunoSEQ multiplex PCR; TCRdb's version includes in-frame clones alone and lacks a portion of them. Among roughly 250,000 clones listed, around four fifths were seen once. Sequenced sample: peripheral blood. The gene calls are TRBV7-2 and TRBJ1-5, with 8 bases that match TRBD1. The receptor comes from a middle-aged woman with active or convalescent COVID-19. CDR3 loop: CASSQGDRLSNQPQHF. CDR3 sequence (DNA): TGTGCCAGCAGTCAAGGGGACAGGTTGAGCAATCAGCCCCAGCATTTT.